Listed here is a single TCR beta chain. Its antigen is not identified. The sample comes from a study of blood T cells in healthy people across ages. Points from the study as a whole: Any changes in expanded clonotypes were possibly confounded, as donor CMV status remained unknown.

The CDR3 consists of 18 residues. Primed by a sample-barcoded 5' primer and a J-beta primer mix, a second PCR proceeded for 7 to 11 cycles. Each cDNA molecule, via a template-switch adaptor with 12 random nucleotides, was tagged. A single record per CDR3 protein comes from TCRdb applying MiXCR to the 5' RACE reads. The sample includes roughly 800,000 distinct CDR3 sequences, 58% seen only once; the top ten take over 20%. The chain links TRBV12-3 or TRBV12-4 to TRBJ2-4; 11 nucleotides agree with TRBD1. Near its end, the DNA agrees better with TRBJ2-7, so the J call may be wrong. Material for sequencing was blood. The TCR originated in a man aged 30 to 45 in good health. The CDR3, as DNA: TGTGCCAGCAGTCCGGGACAGGGGGTTCTCCTACATCTTTACGAGCAGTACTTC. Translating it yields CASSPGQGVLLHLYEQYF.